Listed below are T cell receptor beta chains from one sample, sequenced in a study of blood T cell repertoires in COVID-19. Some clones are missing from TCRdb's copy, which holds only in-frame ones; the method was immunoSEQ multiplex PCR. The sample carries around 60,000 clones, roughly 88% recorded once. The sequenced sample was peripheral blood. The receptor set was obtained from an older man with acute or convalescent COVID-19. Both conserved end residues are part of each CDR3. The D gene is left open where the match is weak.

D gene	V gene	J gene	CDR3 DNA	CDR3 protein
TRBD1	TRBV3-1/TRBV3-2	TRBJ1-2	TGTGCCAGCAGCTGCCAGACAGGGACCAAAGAGGGCTACACCTTC	CASSCQTGTKEGYTF
NA	TRBV27	TRBJ1-1	TGTGCCAGCAGTTTGCAGGGTGGACTAGAAGCTTTCTTT	CASSLQGGLEAFF
TRBD2	TRBV3-1/TRBV3-2	TRBJ2-5	TGTGCCAGCAGCCAAGATGCGGCGGGGGGGCCTTTCCAAGAGACCCAGTACTTC	CASSQDAAGGPFQETQYF
NA	TRBV6-2/TRBV6-3	TRBJ2-5	TGTGCCAGCAGTTACCAAAGGGGTGGGAGGGAGACCCAGTACTTC	CASSYQRGGRETQYF
NA	TRBV5-1	TRBJ2-2	TGCGCCAGCAGCCCGCCGGGGTTTTTTAACACCGGGGAGCTGTTTTTT	CASSPPGFFNTGELFF
NA	TRBV7-9	TRBJ1-6	TGTGCCAGCAGATCAATGACAGATACCAATTCACCCCTCCACTTT	CASRSMTDTNSPLHF
NA	TRBV11-2	TRBJ2-2	TGTGCCAGCAGCTCTACCGCCATTGGCGGGGAGCTGTTTTTT	CASSSTAIGGELFF
NA	TRBV20-1	TRBJ1-2	TGCAGTGCTGGTAACAGGGAAGCCACCTTC	CSAGNREATF
TRBD1	TRBV4-2	TRBJ2-7	TGTGCCAGCAGCCGCGGGGGACAGGGTGCCTACGAGCAGTACTTC	CASSRGGQGAYEQYF
TRBD1	TRBV5-1	TRBJ2-5	TGCGCCAGCAGCTTGGGACAGGGGATCCAGACCCAGTACTTC	CASSLGQGIQTQYF
TRBD1	TRBV7-9	TRBJ1-2	TGTGCCAGCAGCTTAGTAGCACGACAGGGGGTGGAGGGCTACACCTTC	CASSLVARQGVEGYTF
NA	TRBV27	TRBJ2-3	TGTGCCAGCAGTTTAACTTACACAGATACGCAGTATTTT	CASSLTYTDTQYF
NA	TRBV7-2	TRBJ2-7	TGTGCCAGCGCGGGCTCGGCCTACTCCACCTACGAGCAGTACTTC	CASAGSAYSTYEQYF
NA	TRBV2	TRBJ1-4	TGTGCCAGCAGTGAAAGACCGGGGGAAAAACTGTTTTTT	CASSERPGEKLFF
NA	TRBV27	TRBJ1-4	TGTGCCAGCAGTTTAGTATCCAGGGGTGGAGAAAAACTGTTTTTT	CASSLVSRGGEKLFF
TRBD1	TRBV5-1	TRBJ2-7	TGCGCCAGCAGCTCGGGACAGGCTCAATACGAGCAGTACTTC	CASSSGQAQYEQYF
TRBD1	TRBV11-2	TRBJ1-2	TGTGCCAGCAGCTTACATTCGACAGGGGGAGGGTATGGCTACACCTTC	CASSLHSTGGGYGYTF
NA	TRBV7-2	TRBJ2-1	TGTGCCAGCAGCTTACAGGGTTACAATGAGCAGTTCTTC	CASSLQGYNEQFF
NA	TRBV11-3	TRBJ2-7	TGTGCCAGCAGCCTCCGGGACAACTACGAGCAGTACTTC	CASSLRDNYEQYF
NA	TRBV4-1	TRBJ1-1	TGCGCCAGCAGCCAAGCGGTGAACACTGAAGCTTTCTTT	CASSQAVNTEAFF
TRBD2	TRBV7-3	TRBJ2-1	TGTGCCAGCAGCGTTTCCGGGACTAGCGTCTACAATGAGCAGTTCTTC	CASSVSGTSVYNEQFF
NA	TRBV4-2	TRBJ2-1	TGTGCCAGCAGCCATTATTACACAGGGATGGGTGAGCAGTTCTTC	CASSHYYTGMGEQFF
NA	TRBV28	TRBJ1-5	TGTGCCAGCAGTTCCCTTGGCGGGGTTCAGCCCCAGCATTTT	CASSSLGGVQPQHF
NA	TRBV27	TRBJ1-1	TGTGCCAGCACCTCAGACTCGAACACTGAAGCTTTCTTT	CASTSDSNTEAFF
NA	TRBV21-1	TRBJ1-1	TGTGCCAGCAGTCATAGAATAAGACAGGGGGTCGGGACTGAAGCTTTCTTT	CASSHRIRQGVGTEAFF
TRBD2	TRBV6-2/TRBV6-3	TRBJ2-5	TGTGCCAGCAGTGCCACCGGGACTAGTGGGGAGACCCAGTACTTC	CASSATGTSGETQYF
TRBD2	TRBV18	TRBJ2-7	TGTGCCAGCTCACCTCGGACTAGCTGGGCGGAGCAGTACTTC	CASSPRTSWAEQYF
TRBD1	TRBV5-4	TRBJ2-5	TGTGCCAGCAGCACCGGACAGGCAGGTTACGAGACCCAGTACTTC	CASSTGQAGYETQYF
NA	TRBV6-2/TRBV6-3	TRBJ1-2	TGTGCCAGCAGTTTACCGGCGACAGCTGGCTACACCTTC	CASSLPATAGYTF